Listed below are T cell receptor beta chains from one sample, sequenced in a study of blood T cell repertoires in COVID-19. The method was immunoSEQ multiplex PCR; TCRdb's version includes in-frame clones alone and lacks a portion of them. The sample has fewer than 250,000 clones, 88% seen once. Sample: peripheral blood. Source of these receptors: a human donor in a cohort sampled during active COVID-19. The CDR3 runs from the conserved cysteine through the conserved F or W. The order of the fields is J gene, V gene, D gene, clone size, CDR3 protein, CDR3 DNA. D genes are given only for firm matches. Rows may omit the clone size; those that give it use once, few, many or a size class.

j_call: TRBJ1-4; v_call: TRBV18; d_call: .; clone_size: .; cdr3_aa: CASSPRRQVTATNEKLFF; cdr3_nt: TGTGCCAGCTCACCACGCCGGCAGGTCACAGCAACTAATGAAAAACTGTTTTTT
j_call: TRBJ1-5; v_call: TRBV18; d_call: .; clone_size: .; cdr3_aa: CASSTAGVQPQHF; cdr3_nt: TGTGCCAGCTCAACGGCAGGGGTCCAGCCCCAGCATTTT
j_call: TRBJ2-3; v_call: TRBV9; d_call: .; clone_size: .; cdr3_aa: CASSAFAHGVDMQYF; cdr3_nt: TGTGCCAGCAGCGCCTTCGCTCACGGGGTAGATATGCAGTATTTT
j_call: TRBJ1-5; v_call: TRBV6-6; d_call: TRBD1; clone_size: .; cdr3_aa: CASKMGQLSNQPQHF; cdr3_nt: TGTGCCAGCAAAATGGGACAGTTGAGCAATCAGCCCCAGCATTTT
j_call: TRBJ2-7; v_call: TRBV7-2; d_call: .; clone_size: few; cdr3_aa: CASSLAFGPYEQYF; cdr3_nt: TGTGCCAGCAGCTTAGCGTTCGGTCCCTACGAGCAGTACTTC
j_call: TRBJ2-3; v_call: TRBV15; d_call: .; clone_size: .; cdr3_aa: CATSRGEAANPTDTQYF; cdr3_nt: TGTGCCACCAGCAGGGGGGAGGCGGCCAATCCCACAGATACGCAGTATTTT
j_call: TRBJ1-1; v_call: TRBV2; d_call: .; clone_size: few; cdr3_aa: CASSEDSYTEAFF; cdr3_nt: TGTGCCAGCAGTGAGGACAGTTACACTGAAGCTTTCTTT
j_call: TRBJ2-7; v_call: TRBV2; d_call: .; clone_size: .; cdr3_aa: CAIRTHTYEQYF; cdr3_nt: TGTGCCATCCGGACTCATACCTACGAGCAGTACTTC
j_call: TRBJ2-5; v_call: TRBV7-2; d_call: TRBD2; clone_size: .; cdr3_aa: CASREGLAGGETQYF; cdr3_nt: TGTGCCAGCAGGGAGGGACTAGCGGGGGGAGAGACCCAGTACTTC
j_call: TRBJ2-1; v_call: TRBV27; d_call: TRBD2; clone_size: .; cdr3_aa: CASSLRTSINEQFF; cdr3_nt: TGTGCCAGCAGTCTCCGGACTAGTATCAATGAGCAGTTCTTC
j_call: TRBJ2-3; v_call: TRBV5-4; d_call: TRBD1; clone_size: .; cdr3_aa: CASSSDRPDTQYF; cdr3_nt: TGTGCCAGCAGCTCGGACAGGCCAGATACGCAGTATTTT
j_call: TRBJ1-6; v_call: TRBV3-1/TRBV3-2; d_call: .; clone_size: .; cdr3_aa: CASSQDWRNSPLHF; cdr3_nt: TGTGCCAGCAGCCAAGATTGGAGGAATTCACCCCTCCACTTT
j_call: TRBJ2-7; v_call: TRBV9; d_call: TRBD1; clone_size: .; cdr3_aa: CASSAEAIPGQGALVEDF; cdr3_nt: TGTGCCAGCAGCGCAGAAGCCATACCGGGACAGGGGGCTCTGGTGGAAGACTTC
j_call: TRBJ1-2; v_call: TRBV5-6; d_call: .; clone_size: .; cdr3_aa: CASSLFEGYTF; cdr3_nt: TGTGCCAGCTCTTTGTTTGAGGGCTACACCTTC
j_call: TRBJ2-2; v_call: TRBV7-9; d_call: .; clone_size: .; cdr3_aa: CASSRDFDTGELFF; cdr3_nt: TGTGCCAGCAGCCGGGACTTTGACACCGGGGAGCTGTTTTTT
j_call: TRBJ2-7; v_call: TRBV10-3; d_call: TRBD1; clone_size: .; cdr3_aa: CAISEGTGAYEQYF; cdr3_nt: TGTGCCATCAGTGAGGGCACAGGGGCCTACGAGCAGTACTTC
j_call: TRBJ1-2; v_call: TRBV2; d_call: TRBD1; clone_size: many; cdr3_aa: CASNLDRDGYTF; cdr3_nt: TGTGCCAGCAATCTGGACAGGGACGGCTACACCTTC
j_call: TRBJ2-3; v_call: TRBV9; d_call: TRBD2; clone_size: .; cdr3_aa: CASSGLAGAGTDTQYF; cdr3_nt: TGTGCTAGCAGCGGACTAGCGGGGGCGGGCACAGATACGCAGTATTTT
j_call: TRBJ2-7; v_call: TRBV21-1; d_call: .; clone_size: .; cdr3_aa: CASSKGGTLPYEQYF; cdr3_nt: TGTGCCAGCAGCAAAGGGGGGACACTACCCTACGAGCAGTACTTC
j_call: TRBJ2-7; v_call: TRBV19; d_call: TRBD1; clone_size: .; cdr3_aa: CARDRGRHEQYF; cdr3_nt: TGTGCCAGAGACAGGGGGCGGCACGAGCAGTACTTC
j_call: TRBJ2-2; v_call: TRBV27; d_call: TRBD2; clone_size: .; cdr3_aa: CASSYRAGGPNTGELFF; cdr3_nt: TGTGCCAGCAGTTATCGCGCGGGGGGACCGAACACCGGGGAGCTGTTTTTT
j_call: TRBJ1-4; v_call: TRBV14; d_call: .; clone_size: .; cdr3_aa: CASSQALGGGEKLFF; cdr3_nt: TGTGCCAGCAGCCAAGCCTTGGGAGGGGGTGAAAAACTGTTTTTT
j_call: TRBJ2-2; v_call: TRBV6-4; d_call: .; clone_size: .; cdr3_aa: CASSDTYTGELFF; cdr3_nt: TGTGCCAGCAGTGACACATACACCGGGGAGCTGTTTTTT
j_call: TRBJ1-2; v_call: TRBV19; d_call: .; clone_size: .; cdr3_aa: CASSIDLRGADGYTF; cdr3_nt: TGTGCCAGTAGTATAGATCTCAGGGGAGCAGATGGCTACACCTTC
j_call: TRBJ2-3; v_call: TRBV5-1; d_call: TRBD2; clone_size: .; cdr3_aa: CASSSKYRTSGVADTQYF; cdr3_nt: TGCGCCAGCAGCTCTAAATACAGGACTAGCGGGGTCGCAGATACGCAGTATTTT
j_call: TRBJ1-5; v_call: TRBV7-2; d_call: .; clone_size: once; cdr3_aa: CASSLVTGNSNQPQHF; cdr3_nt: TGTGCCAGCAGCTTAGTAACAGGGAATAGCAATCAGCCCCAGCATTTT
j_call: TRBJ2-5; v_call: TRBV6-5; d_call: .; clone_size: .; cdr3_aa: CASSYWGGSKQETQYF; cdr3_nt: TGTGCCAGCAGTTACTGGGGCGGATCGAAGCAAGAGACCCAGTACTTC
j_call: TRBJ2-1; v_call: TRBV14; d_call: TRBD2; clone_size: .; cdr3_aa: CASSQATLPVAGAQFF; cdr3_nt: TGTGCCAGCAGCCAGGCTACCCTCCCTGTAGCGGGAGCGCAGTTCTTC
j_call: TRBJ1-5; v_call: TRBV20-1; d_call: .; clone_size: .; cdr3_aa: CSASLADSANQPQHF; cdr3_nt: TGCAGTGCTAGTTTAGCCGACAGTGCCAATCAGCCCCAGCATTTT
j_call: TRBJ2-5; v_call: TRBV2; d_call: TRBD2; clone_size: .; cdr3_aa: CASRRAGVQETQYF; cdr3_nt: TGTGCCAGCAGGCGAGCGGGAGTCCAAGAGACCCAGTACTTC
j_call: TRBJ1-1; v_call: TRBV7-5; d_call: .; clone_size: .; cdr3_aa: CARSPPRRLNTEAFF; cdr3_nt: TGTGCCAGAAGTCCTCCTCGCAGGTTGAACACTGAAGCTTTCTTT
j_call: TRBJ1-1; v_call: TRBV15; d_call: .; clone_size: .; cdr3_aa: CATSSSGTTEAFF; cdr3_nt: TGTGCCACCAGCAGCTCAGGGACAACTGAAGCTTTCTTT
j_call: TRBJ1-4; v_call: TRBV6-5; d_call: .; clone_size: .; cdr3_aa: CASRTAFNEKLFF; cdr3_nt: TGTGCCAGCAGAACAGCCTTTAATGAAAAACTGTTTTTT
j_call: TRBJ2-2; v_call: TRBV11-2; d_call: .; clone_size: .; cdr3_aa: CASSSDTGELFF; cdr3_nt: TGTGCCAGCAGCTCAGACACCGGGGAGCTGTTTTTT
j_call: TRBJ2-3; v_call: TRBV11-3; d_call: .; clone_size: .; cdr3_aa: CASSPGGWMGLSTDTQYF; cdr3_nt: TGTGCCAGCAGCCCAGGGGGGTGGATGGGCCTCAGCACAGATACGCAGTATTTT
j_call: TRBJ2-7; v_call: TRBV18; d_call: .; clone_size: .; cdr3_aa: CASSPPGGGSYEQYF; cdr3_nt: TGTGCCAGCTCACCACCGGGAGGGGGATCCTACGAGCAGTACTTC
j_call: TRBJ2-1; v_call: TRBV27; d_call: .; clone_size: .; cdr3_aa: CASSFYGSYNEQFF; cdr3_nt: TGTGCCAGCAGTTTTTACGGTTCCTACAATGAGCAGTTCTTC
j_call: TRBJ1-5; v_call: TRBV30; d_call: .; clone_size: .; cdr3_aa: CAWSVGGGRSNQPQHF; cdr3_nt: TGTGCCTGGAGTGTCGGGGGGGGTAGGAGCAATCAGCCCCAGCATTTT
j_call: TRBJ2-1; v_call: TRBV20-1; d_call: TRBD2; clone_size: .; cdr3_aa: CSASKAGGFNEQFF; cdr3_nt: TGCAGTGCTAGTAAAGCGGGAGGATTCAATGAGCAGTTCTTC
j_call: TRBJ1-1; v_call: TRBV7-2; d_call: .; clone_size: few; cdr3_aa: CASSLGPRAFF; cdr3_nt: TGTGCCAGCAGCCTCGGCCCGCGGGCTTTCTTT
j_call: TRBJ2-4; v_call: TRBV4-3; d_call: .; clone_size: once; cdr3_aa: CASSQVGTTLGKNIQYF; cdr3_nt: TGCGCCAGCAGCCAAGTTGGGACAACCTTAGGCAAAAACATTCAGTACTTC
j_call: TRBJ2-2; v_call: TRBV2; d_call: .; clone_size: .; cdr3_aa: CASSEWGDTGELFF; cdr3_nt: TGTGCCAGCAGTGAATGGGGGGACACCGGGGAGCTGTTTTTT
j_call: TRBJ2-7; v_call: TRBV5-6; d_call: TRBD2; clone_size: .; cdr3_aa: CASSLTSGGPTQQYF; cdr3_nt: TGTGCCAGCAGCTTAACTAGCGGGGGCCCCACCCAGCAGTACTTC
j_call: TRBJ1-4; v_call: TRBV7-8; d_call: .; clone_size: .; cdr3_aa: CASSLQGHNEKLFF; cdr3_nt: TGTGCCAGCAGCCTTCAGGGCCATAATGAAAAACTGTTTTTT
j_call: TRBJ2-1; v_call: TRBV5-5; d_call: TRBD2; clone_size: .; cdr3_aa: CASSLGLAGGGEQFF; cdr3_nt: TGTGCCAGCAGCTTGGGACTAGCGGGAGGTGGGGAGCAGTTCTTC